A single sample gave rise to the 17 T cell receptor beta chains below, sequenced in a study of T cells in Graves' hyperthyroidism and ophthalmopathy. Regions amplified from RNA transcripts were the TCR beta CDR3 regions. HTBI primers were employed in a first-round RT-PCR of the TCR CDR3. TCRdb reprocessed the multiplex PCR reads via MiXCR and lists one record per CDR3 protein. The data hold hundreds of thousands of distinct CDR3 sequences, with more than 15% observed a single time. Sequenced sample: blood. The receptors originated from a woman between 40 and 55 years old with Graves' ophthalmopathy.

The chain combines TRBV25-1 with TRBJ2-3, with 8 bases aligning to TRBD1. Germline V CDR1 and CDR2: MGHDK, SYGVNS. V shed 2 bases, J shed 4 bases, and the junction held 2 bases outside the gene matches. The CDR3 is 14 amino acids. DNA of the CDR3: TGTGCCAGCAGTGAACGACAGGGGCCAGATACGCAGTATTTT. Translation gives CASSERQGPDTQYF.

This clonotype was counted at least ten times. J is TRBJ1-5 and V is TRBV3-1; no firm D call. CDR1 is LGHDT, CDR2 YNNKEL, per germline (reference sequence). The CDR3 is 13 residues long. Trimming stripped 3 bases from V and 5 bases from J, with 8 bases between. The CDR3 loop is CASSQSRYQPQHF. CDR3 nucleotides: TGTGCCAGCAGCCAGTCCAGGTATCAGCCCCAGCATTTT.

This clonotype was seen a few times. The chain couples TRBV9 to TRBJ1-3, with TRBD1 as a possible D gene (5 bases). This CDR3 is 17 amino acids long. Between the trimmed V and J ends, which lost 3 bases and 0 bases, there was a span of 16 bases. Germline CDR1 and CDR2: SGDLS and YYNGEE. The CDR3 here is CASSAFDSRTSGNTIYF. DNA of the CDR3: TGTGCCAGCAGCGCCTTCGACAGCCGAACCTCTGGAAACACCATATATTTT.

This clonotype was counted between two and nine times. The chain recombines TRBV6-2 or TRBV6-3 with TRBJ2-2; 8 nucleotides line up with TRBD1. This CDR3 is 13 amino acids long. Germline CDR1 MNHEY, CDR2 SVGEGT. The J segment lost 4 bases and the V segment lost 10 bases, leaving 5 bases of the junction unmatched. The CDR3 protein is CAIGQGITGELFF. The CDR3 nucleotides read TGTGCCATCGGACAGGGTATCACCGGGGAGCTGTTTTTT.

Of note for this clonotype: Because the CDR3 is missing its conserved closing phenylalanine or tryptophan, this is likely a read error. The chain links TRBV7-9 to TRBJ1-1, with a tentative D call TRBD1 (6 bases). Germline V gene sequence: CDR1 SEHNR, CDR2 FQNEAQ (reference sequence). V was trimmed by 4 bases and J by 2 bases, leaving 14 bases between them. The CDR3 sequence is 15 residues long. CDR3 region: CASSSQTGINTEAFL. CDR3 DNA: TGTGCCAGCAGCTCACAGACAGGAATCAACACTGAAGCTTTCCTT.

As regards this clonotype: This may stem from a read error, because a much larger clone lies one nucleotide away. The chain carries TRBV15 and TRBJ1-2; D is undetermined. CDR1 and CDR2 from the germline V gene are LNHNV and YYDKDF (reference sequence). V was shortened by 2 bases and J by 7 bases, with 11 bases between the two germline ends. The CDR3 extends over 13 amino acids. The chain's CDR3 is CATSRNRVGGYTF. In nucleotides, the CDR3 is TGTGCCACCAGCAGAAATCGCGTGGGTGGCTACACCTTC.

This clonotype was counted ten times or more. The rearrangement joins TRBV20-1 to TRBJ2-2, with D hard to call. This CDR3 is 13 amino acids long. Germline values: CDR1 DFQATT, CDR2 SNEGSKA (reference sequence). V was pared by 6 bases and J by 4 bases, with 12 bases between. The DNA of the CDR3 is TGCAGTGCCTTAGCAGTAGGCACCGGGGAGCTGTTTTTT. It translates to CSALAVGTGELFF.

For this clonotype: A read error is possible here, since a much larger clone lies one base away. CDR3 residues: CASSGGGARDTQYF. DNA for the CDR3: TGTGCCAGCAGTGGCGGGGGGGCCAGAGATACGCAGTATTTT. The V and J genes are TRBV7-3 and TRBJ2-3, with 9 bases identical to TRBD2. This CDR3 has 14 residues. Germline CDR1 is SGHTA and CDR2 is FQGTGA. Unmatched junction bases numbered 6, after V lost 6 bases and J lost 5 bases.

This clonotype was detected many times. The rearrangement links TRBV29-1 to TRBJ2-4; D possibly corresponds to TRBD2 (6 bases). The V gene lost 6 bases and the J gene lost 5 bases, with 14 bases spanning the gap. The CDR3 is 13 amino acids. Per germline, CDR1 SQVTM and CDR2 ANQGSEA. The CDR3 DNA sequence: TGCAGCGTGGTGGGGGGACGCCAAAACATTCAGTACTTC. This gives the protein CSVVGGRQNIQYF.

Note on this clonotype: The junction shows a germline mismatch at one end, possibly a read error. The V call is TRBV5-1, the J call TRBJ2-3; a possible D gene is TRBD2 (6 bases). CDR1 and CDR2 (germline): SGHRS, YFSETQ. There are 15 residues in the CDR3. CDR3 protein: CASGRLEGLTDTQYF. CDR3 bases: TGTGCCAGCGGTCGGTTGGAGGGTTTGACAGATACGCAGTATTTT.

This clonotype was detected only a few times. V is TRBV9 and J is TRBJ1-1; TRBD1 is a possible D gene (6 bases). The V gene lost 0 bases and the J gene lost 5 bases, with 14 bases spanning the gap. This CDR3 is 15 amino acids long. Germline CDR1 reads SGDLS; CDR2 reads YYNGEE. For the CDR3, the DNA is TGTGCCAGCAGCGTAGACCCGGGGGCAGGGACTGAAGCTTTCTTT. It codes for CASSVDPGAGTEAFF.

This clonotype came up many times. J is TRBJ1-5 and V is TRBV2; D unresolved. This CDR3 has 12 residues. Germline CDR1 reads SNHLY; CDR2 reads FYNNEI. V lost 4 bases and J 9 bases, leaving 10 bases between the germline ends. The CDR3 sequence is CASSGTSGPQHF. CDR3 in DNA: TGTGCCAGCAGTGGGACTAGTGGGCCCCAGCATTTT. The full variable domain, in which reference TRBV2 and TRBJ1-5 provide the parts outside the CDR3, is EPEVTQTPSHQVTQMGQEVILRCVPISNHLYFYWYRQILGQKVEFLVSFYNNEISEKSEIFDDQFSVERPDGSNFTLKIRSTKLEDSAMYFCASSGTSGPQHFGDGTRLSIL.

This clonotype was seen at least ten times. This chain joins TRBV2 and TRBJ2-1, with 9 bases identical to TRBD2. The junction had 8 bases not matched to a gene; V was cut back by 2 bases and J by 9 bases. There are 15 residues in the CDR3. Germline CDR1 is SNHLY and CDR2 is FYNNEI. CDR3 nucleotide sequence: TGTGCCAGCAGTGAAACGCTAGCGGGATGGAGTGAGCAGTTCTTC. Translated: CASSETLAGWSEQFF.

This clonotype has a handful of counts. This sequence joins TRBV6-1 and TRBJ2-1; 9 positions agree with TRBD2. CDR3 length equals 12 residues. The V gene end was trimmed by 5 bases and the J gene end by 10 bases; junction bases not matched to a gene: 3. CDR1 MNHNS and CDR2 SASEGT come from the germline V gene. CDR3: CASSRLAEEQFF. CDR3 bases: TGTGCCAGCAGTCGACTAGCGGAGGAGCAGTTCTTC.

This clonotype was recorded at least ten times. This chain links TRBV27 with TRBJ1-1, with D possibly TRBD1 on 5 matching bases. Trimming removed 10 bases from V and 11 bases from J, with 23 bases in between. The CDR3 has 13 amino acids. Germline V gene data show CDR1 as MNHEY and CDR2 as SMNVEV (reference sequence). CDR3 in amino acids: CATKRGAESEAFF. The CDR3 coding sequence is TGTGCCACCAAGAGAGGGGCTGAGTCCGAGGCTTTCTTT.

This clonotype showed up just a few times. This chain uses TRBV6-1 with TRBJ1-6, with D tentatively TRBD1 (5 bases). The germline V gene has CDR1 MNHNS and CDR2 SASEGT. There are 15 residues in the CDR3. The ends were cut back, 10 bases at V and 10 bases at J, with 23 bases in the middle. The CDR3 protein is CATAGERGAGSPLHF. DNA for the CDR3: TGTGCCACCGCGGGCGAGAGAGGGGCAGGCTCACCCCTCCACTTT.

This clonotype was recorded many times. The CDR3 protein is CASSPTSRGRTQTYEQYF. The CDR3 DNA reads TGTGCCAGCAGCCCAACATCTAGGGGTCGGACCCAGACCTACGAGCAGTACTTC. The chain has TRBV11-2 and TRBJ2-7; TRBD1 is a possible D gene (5 bases). The CDR3 is 18 amino acids. Germline loops: CDR1 SGHAT, CDR2 FQNNGV. Trimming stripped 5 bases from V and 2 bases from J, with 25 bases between.